This T cell receptor beta chain is from a study of beta chain features in type 1 diabetes (dated by TCRdb to the late 2010s). About the full investigation: No differences in mean age, gender distribution, total cell number or subset yield were found between patients and healthy donors. Regulatory and stem cell-like memory subsets were isolated from only 8 patients and roughly eight healthy donors, whereas naive and central memory subsets came from all 30 or so donors. The study compared the TCRB repertoires of sorted circulating CD4+ T cell subsets in recently diagnosed type 1 diabetes patients with those in matched healthy donors. A total of approximately 110,000,000 sorted cells were examined across all samples, and a strong correlation was observed between cell number per subset and RNA yield.

Study-wide conclusions, independent of this receptor: Because small numbers of individuals were included in the HLA sub-analyses, any influence of HLA type on TCRB rearrangement was left unresolved. Naive, central memory and regulatory TCRB repertoires appeared to be more alike among patients than among healthy donors. Because cDNA was sequenced instead of genomic DNA, highly expressing activated cells could be over-represented, though the groups showed no difference in activation or CD3 levels. At VDJ recombination sites, type 1 diabetes patients had fewer insertions and more deleted nucleotides, which implies abnormalities in thymic rearrangement. PCR may preferentially amplify shorter templates, but because patient and control samples were amplified and corrected together, any resulting skew would affect both groups equally. In all four CD4+ subsets, TCRB CDR3 length was moderately but significantly shorter in type 1 diabetes patients.

The entire amount of isolated RNA was reverse transcribed using the High Capacity cDNA Reverse Transcription Kit, so the sequenced TCRB transcripts were expressed ones. Naive, central memory and regulatory T cell samples underwent deep immunoSEQ sequencing, averaging roughly 3.3 million total reads per sample. Sorted cells were lysed in RLT buffer, and RNA was extracted using DNase-treated RNeasy Micro or Mini kits according to cell number. Each cell subset was processed separately to prevent cross-contamination, with patient and healthy donor samples processed together. Using the immunoSEQ multiplex PCR, TCRB sequences were amplified from cDNA into 87-bp fragments spanning the CDR3 region. The amplicons were sequenced using the Illumina HiSeq platform. The original methods were these. Synthetic template baselines were used to correct PCR bias computationally, reads within Hamming distance 2 were collapsed, and singletons that could not be merged were discarded. By aligning reads against IMGT, V, D and J genes, CDR3 length, and insertions or deletions at six rearrangement sites were assigned. Within each subset, clonotype counts were normalized to the number of sorted cells before true diversity and Gini coefficients were calculated with the tcR R package. The overlap coefficient, calculated on TCRB nucleotide sequences, was used to quantify repertoire sharing. As a proxy for the pre-selection repertoire, out-of-frame TCRB sequences from naive cells were analyzed. In TCRdb, the immuneACCESS table is reduced to in-frame sequences with V and J assigned. These tables do not hold every clone; where another copy was compared, an unresolved V gene accounts for under half, and the others remain unexplained. V, J and clone size reflect that table, while D and trimming were determined from the DNA. This sample comprises more than 200,000 clones, roughly 16% of them detected only once. The biggest ten clones account for 0.065% to 0.095% of the sample.

Trimming removed 1 base from V and 5 bases from J, leaving 1 base between the germline ends. The CDR3 starts with the cysteine, ends with the phenylalanine, and has 11 residues. The retained sequence is limited to the CDR3, 33 bases, with the frame set at the first base. The germline V gene yields SGHTA for CDR1 and FQGNSA for CDR2. Each donor gave one peripheral blood draw, averaging roughly 120 mL, which was collected into heparinised tubes. A BD FACSAria II was used to sort naive, central memory, regulatory and stem cell-like memory CD4+ T cells with a panel that included CD45RO, CCR7, CD25, CD127, CD95 and CD27. Purity was above 95% for every sorted population. PBMCs were isolated right away by Lymphoprep density gradient centrifugation and were stained directly, without culture. So that batch effects would be minimized, each experiment stained and sorted samples in pairs, pairing one healthy donor with one patient.

This clone occurred a few times. No cognate antigen has been identified for it. No much larger clonotype is one base removed from it; base qualities were not supplied. This sample includes further DNA sequences coding for the same CDR3. This TCR was sampled from a man aged 30-40 years with type 1 diabetes. The chain is encoded by TRBV7-2 joined to TRBJ2-3; no D gene can be assigned with confidence. The sample taken for sequencing was naive CD4+ T cells from blood. Per the publication, the cell subset or site label means: true naive CD4+ T cells. CDR3 loop: CASSLVDTQYF. The DNA reads TGTGCCAGCAGCTTAGTAGATACGCAGTATTTT.